The clone carrying this T cell receptor (beta chain) counts as medium-sized by frequency. Its target is unknown. The CDR3 extends over 18 amino acids. TRB was amplified by touch-down multiplex PCR, primer pools A and B combined. Reprocessing the multiplex PCR reads, TCRdb reports a single entry for every CDR3 protein and omits DNA. The sample includes roughly 6,900 distinct CDR3 sequences. These data belong to a study of T cell clusters in autoimmune cytopenias. Some 34,000 genome equivalents of blood DNA were amplified for TRB. Study-wide results and caveats: TRB repertoire shifts in secondary cytopenia and chronic lymphocytic leukemia mostly reflected lymphoma, not autoimmunity.

The same data also went into a second study, on T cell repertoires in aging, cancer and after chemotherapy.

The sample was peripheral blood. The receptor was isolated from a human donor in good health. The chain uses TRBV12-3 or TRBV12-4 and TRBJ2-5; TCRdb indicates TRBD2, and absent DNA this call remains unverified. CDR3 amino acids: CASSLVLAGGGHQETQYF.